This T cell receptor beta chain was captured in a study of vaccination and CD4 T cells after COVID-19. Study details: Convalescent persons amounted to six males plus four females, two of whom were Hispanic. The cells in question were stimulated using overlapping spike peptides derived from SARS-CoV-2, HCoV-NL63, HCoV-OC43 and HCoV-229E. Study findings and constraints: In convalescent patients, a median approximately 86% of post-vaccine SARS-CoV-2-reactive clones appeared only after vaccination. There was no significant change from 21 to 38 median reactive clonotypes.

Treatment specified: roughly 10-day PBMC culture with coronavirus spike peptide pools or control peptides (ViraFEST assay). With 2 bases removed from V and 8 bases from J, the gap between germline ends came to 12 bases. Per germline, CDR1 MNHEY and CDR2 SVGEGT. This CDR3 has 13 amino acids. Sequenced with the Oncomine TCR Beta short-read assay was DNA taken from cultured CD4+ T cells. TCRdb re-derived calls from the PCR reads in MiXCR, one entry per CDR3 protein. The table shows about 11,000 distinct CDR3 sequences, with roughly 60% occurring only once. This clonotype appeared a single time. Its antigen is as yet unknown.

This receptor was taken from a human donor who had recovered from COVID-19. The sequenced sample consisted of CD4+ T cells from blood, cultured in vitro. The chain has TRBV6-2 or TRBV6-3 and TRBJ1-1, with D unclear. CDR3 loop: CASSYLDRAEAFF. The CDR3 DNA reads TGTGCCAGCAGTTACCTGGACCGGGCGGAAGCTTTCTTT.